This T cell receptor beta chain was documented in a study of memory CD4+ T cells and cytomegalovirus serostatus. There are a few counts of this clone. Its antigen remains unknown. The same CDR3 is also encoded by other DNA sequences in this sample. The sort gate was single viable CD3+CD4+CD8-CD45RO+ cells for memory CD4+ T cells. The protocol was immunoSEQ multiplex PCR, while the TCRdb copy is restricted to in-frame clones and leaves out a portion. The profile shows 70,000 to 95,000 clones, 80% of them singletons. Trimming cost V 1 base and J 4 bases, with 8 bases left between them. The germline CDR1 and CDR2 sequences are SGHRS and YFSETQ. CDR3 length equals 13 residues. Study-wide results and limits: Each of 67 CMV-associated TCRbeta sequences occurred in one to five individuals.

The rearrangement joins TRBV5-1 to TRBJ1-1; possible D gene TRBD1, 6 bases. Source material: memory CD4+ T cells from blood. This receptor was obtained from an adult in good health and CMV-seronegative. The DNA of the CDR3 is TGCGCCAGCAGCTTGAGGGGGGGCACTGAAGCTTTCTTT. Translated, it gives CASSLRGGTEAFF.